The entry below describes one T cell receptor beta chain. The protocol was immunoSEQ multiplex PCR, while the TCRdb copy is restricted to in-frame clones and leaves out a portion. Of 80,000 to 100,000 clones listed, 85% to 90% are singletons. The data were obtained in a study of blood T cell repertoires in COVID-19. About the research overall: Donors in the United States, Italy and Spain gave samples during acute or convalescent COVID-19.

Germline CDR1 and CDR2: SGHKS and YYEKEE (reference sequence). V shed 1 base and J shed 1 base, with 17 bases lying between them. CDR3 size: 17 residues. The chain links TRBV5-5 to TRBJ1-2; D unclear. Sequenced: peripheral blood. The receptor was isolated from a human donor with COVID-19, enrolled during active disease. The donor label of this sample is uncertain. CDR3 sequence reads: CASSLPFRRRDNYGYTF. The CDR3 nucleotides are TGTGCCAGCAGCTTGCCTTTCCGGAGGCGTGATAACTATGGCTACACCTTC.